These 3 T cell receptor beta chains came from one sample sequenced in a study of identical twins. One entry per CDR3 protein results from TCRdb running MiXCR on the 5' RACE reads. The top ten hold roughly 1.8% of the sample, which has approximately 690,000 distinct CDR3 sequences, 5.5% to 7.5% seen once. The source material was naive T cells sorted from blood. The source of these receptors is a man younger than 35 in good health.

This clonotype was detected ten times or more. The chain couples TRBV5-1 to TRBJ1-1; D call uncertain. The CDR3 runs to 15 residues. Looked up from germline, CDR1 is SGHRS and CDR2 is YFSETQ. V was pared by 0 bases and J by 3 bases, with 12 bases between. The CDR3 reads CASSLAGNFDTEAFF. CDR3 nucleotide sequence: TGCGCCAGCAGCTTGGCCGGGAATTTCGACACTGAAGCTTTCTTT.

This clonotype was recorded at least ten times. J is TRBJ1-1 and V is TRBV5-1; D gene ambiguous. Germline V lookup: CDR1 SGHRS, CDR2 YFSETQ. The CDR3 extends over 14 amino acids. Between the trimmed V and J ends, which lost 0 bases and 0 bases, there was a span of 6 bases. The DNA of the CDR3 is TGCGCCAGCAGCTTGGAGTCAGTGAACACTGAAGCTTTCTTT. This gives the protein CASSLESVNTEAFF.

J is TRBJ2-6 and V is TRBV2, with 8 bases lining up with TRBD1. The CDR3 consists of 19 residues. V shed 7 bases and J 1 base; nucleotides not matched to a gene: 15. Germline CDR1 is SNHLY and CDR2 is FYNNEI. CDR3 in amino acids: CASTAIRQGKTSGANVLTF. DNA of the CDR3: TGTGCCAGCACCGCGATCAGACAGGGGAAGACGTCTGGGGCCAACGTCCTGACTTTC.